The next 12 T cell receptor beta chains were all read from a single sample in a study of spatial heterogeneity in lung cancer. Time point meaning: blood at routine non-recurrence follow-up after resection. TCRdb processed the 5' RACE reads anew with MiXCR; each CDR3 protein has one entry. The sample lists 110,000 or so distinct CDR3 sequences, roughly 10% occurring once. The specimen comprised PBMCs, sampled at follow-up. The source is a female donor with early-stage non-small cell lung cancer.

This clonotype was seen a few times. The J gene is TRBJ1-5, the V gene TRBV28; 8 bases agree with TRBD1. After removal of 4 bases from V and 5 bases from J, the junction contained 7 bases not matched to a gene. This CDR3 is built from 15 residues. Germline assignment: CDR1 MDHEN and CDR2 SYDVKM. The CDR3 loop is CASSSNRGVDQPQHF. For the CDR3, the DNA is TGTGCCAGCAGTTCGAACAGGGGGGTTGATCAGCCCCAGCATTTT. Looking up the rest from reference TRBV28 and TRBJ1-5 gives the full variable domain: DVKVTQSSRYLVKRTGEKVFLECVQDMDHENMFWYRQDPGLGLRLIYFSYDVKMKEKGDIPEGYSVSREKKERFSLILESASTNQTSMYLCASSSNRGVDQPQHFGDGTRLSIL.

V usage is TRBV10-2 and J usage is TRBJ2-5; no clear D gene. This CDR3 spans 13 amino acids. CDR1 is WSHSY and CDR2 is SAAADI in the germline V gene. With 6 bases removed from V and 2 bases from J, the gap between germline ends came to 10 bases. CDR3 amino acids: CASRIRGQETQYF. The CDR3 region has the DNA TGCGCCAGCAGGATCCGAGGACAAGAGACCCAGTACTTC.

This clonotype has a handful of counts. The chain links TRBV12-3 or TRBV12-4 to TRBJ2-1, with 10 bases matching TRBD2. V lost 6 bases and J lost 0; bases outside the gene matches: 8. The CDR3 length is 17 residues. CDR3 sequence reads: CASRYTSGVSSYNEQFF. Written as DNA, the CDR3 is TGTGCCAGCAGATATACTAGCGGGGTAAGCTCCTACAATGAGCAGTTCTTC.

In nucleotides, the CDR3 is TGTGCCAGCAGTTACGGCACAGGGCGAGCCAAAAACATTCAGTACTTC. It is translated as CASSYGTGRAKNIQYF. This chain links TRBV6-5 with TRBJ2-4; D might be TRBD1 (6 bases). V lost 2 bases, J lost 0 bases, and 11 bases lay in between. The V gene's germline CDR1 is MNHEY and CDR2 SVGAGI. The CDR3 is 16 residues long.

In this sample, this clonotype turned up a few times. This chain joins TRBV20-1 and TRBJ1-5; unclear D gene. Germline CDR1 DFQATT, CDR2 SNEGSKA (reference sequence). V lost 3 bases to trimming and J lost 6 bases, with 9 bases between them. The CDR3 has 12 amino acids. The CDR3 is CSASRAAQPQHF. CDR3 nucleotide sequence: TGCAGTGCTAGCCGAGCGGCTCAGCCCCAGCATTTT.

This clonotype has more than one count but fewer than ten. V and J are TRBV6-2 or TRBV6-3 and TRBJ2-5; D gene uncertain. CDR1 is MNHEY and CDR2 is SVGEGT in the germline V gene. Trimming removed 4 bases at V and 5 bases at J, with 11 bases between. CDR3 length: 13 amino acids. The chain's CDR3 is CASSSQTGETQYF. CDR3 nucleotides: TGTGCCAGCAGTTCCCAGACTGGTGAGACCCAGTACTTC.

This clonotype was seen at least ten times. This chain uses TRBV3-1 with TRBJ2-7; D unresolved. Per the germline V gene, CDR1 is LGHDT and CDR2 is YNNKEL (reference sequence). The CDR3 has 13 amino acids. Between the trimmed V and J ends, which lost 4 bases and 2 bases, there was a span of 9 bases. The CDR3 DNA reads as TGTGCCAGCAGCCCTTCACTGACCTACGAGCAGTACTTC. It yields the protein CASSPSLTYEQYF.

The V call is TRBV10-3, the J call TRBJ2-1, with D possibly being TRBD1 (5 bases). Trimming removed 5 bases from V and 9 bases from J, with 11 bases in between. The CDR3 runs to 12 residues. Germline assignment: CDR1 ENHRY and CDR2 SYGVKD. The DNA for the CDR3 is TGTGCCATCAGTAGTGACAGAGGTGAGCAGTTCTTC. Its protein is CAISSDRGEQFF.

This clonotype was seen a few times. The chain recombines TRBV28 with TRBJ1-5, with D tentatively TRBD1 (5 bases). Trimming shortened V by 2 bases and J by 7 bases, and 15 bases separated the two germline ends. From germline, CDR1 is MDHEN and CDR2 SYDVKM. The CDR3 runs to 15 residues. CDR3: CASSLAQGRGQPQHF. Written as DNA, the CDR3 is TGTGCCAGCAGTTTAGCTCAGGGTCGGGGGCAGCCCCAGCATTTT.

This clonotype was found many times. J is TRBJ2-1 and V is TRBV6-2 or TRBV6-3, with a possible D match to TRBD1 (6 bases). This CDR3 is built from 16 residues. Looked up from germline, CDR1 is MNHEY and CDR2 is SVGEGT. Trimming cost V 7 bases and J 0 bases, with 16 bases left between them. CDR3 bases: TGTGCCAGCAACGTCCACACAGGGAGCTCCTACAATGAGCAGTTCTTC. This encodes CASNVHTGSSYNEQFF.

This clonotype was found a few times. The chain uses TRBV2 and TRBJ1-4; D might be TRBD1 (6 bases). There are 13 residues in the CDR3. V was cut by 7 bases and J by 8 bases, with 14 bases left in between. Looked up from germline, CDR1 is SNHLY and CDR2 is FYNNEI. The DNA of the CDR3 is TGTGCCAGCATGGGGACAAGGCTCGAAAAACTGTTTTTT. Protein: CASMGTRLEKLFF.

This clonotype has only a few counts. CDR3 protein: CASSPLDDSQTEAFF. CDR3 in DNA: TGTGCCAGCTCACCACTCGATGACAGCCAGACTGAAGCTTTCTTT. V is TRBV18 and J is TRBJ1-1, with D perhaps matching TRBD1 (5 bases). Germline CDR1 KGHSH, CDR2 LQKENI. There are 15 residues in the CDR3. The V and J ends lost 1 base and 5 bases respectively, with 14 bases between them.